This T cell receptor (beta chain) was recovered during a study of blood T cell repertoires in COVID-19. In the study overall: The United States, Italy and Spain provided the acute and convalescent COVID-19 samples. Sources were T cells, B-cell-depleted T cells, or PBMCs; the material itself was cDNA or gDNA.

Per the original methods: Estimation of nucleated cell counts was performed using reference gene primer amplification. This table comes from immunoSEQ multiplex PCR, and its TCRdb copy is limited to in-frame clones, with some not included. The V and J calls and clone size were taken over from that table, and D and trimming were inferred from the DNA. The data show 150,000 to 200,000 clones, around 89% seen once. This clone was picked up one time. CDR1 is MDHEN and CDR2 is SYDVKM in the germline V gene. Trimming took 10 bases from V and 0 from J; bases not matched to a gene: 7. The CDR3 contains 15 residues.

The TCR comes from a man in his fifties or sixties who had recovered from COVID-19. V and J are TRBV28 and TRBJ1-2; 11 bases are shared with TRBD1. Sequencing was done on a sample of peripheral blood. DNA for the CDR3: TGTGCCACTTCGTTGGGACAGGGGGCTAACTATGGCTACACCTTC. Encoded protein: CATSLGQGANYGYTF.